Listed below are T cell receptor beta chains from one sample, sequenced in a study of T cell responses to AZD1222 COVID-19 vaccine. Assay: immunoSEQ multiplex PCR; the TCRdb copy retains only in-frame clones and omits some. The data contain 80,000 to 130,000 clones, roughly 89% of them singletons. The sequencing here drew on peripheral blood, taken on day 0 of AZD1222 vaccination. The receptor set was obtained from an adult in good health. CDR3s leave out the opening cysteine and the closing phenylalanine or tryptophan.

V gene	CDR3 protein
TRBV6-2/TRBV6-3	ASSYLLVGLNSYNSPLH
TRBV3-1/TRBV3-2	ASSMTGGNTIY
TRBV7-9	ASSLGDVAALYEQY
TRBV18	ASASSGGTTYEQY
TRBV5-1	ASSNGQRVGMNTEAF
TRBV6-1	ASSDMGGSENQPQH
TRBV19	ASHPRQASPLH
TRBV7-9	ASSFQGDTEAF
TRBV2	ASSAVSSNQPQH
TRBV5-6	ASNKQGFATYGYT
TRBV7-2	ASSSGLVTDTQY
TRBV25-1	ASSNTGGGGDTQY
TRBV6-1	ASSEALLMGQPQH
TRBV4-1	ASSQVEGQTVRTQPQH
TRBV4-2	ASSQDGGASQH
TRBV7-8	ASSLGQEYYGYT
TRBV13	ATSLPEGLFSYSPLH
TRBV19	ASRLLAGGNNEQF
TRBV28	ASSLVRGGTEMETQY
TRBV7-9	ASSHGEGLPQH
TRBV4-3	ASSPRTGEGQPQH
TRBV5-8	ASSLGQGQGYGYT
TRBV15	ATSRDQGIPNYEQY
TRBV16	ASKPPGDTGELF
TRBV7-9	ASSLVAGRGAQY
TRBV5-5	ASSFDPVPSSPLH